The clone carrying this T cell receptor beta chain was seen more than once but under ten times. What it binds is unknown. Treatment given: approximately nine-day PBMC culture with coronavirus spike peptide pools or control peptides (ViraFEST assay). T cells were expanded with peptide pools, and expanded clonotypes were identified by TCR sequencing. Sequenced with the Oncomine TCR Beta short-read assay was DNA taken from cultured CD4+ T cells. TCRdb reprocessed the PCR reads via MiXCR and lists one record per CDR3 protein. The data hold more than 13,000 distinct CDR3 sequences, with roughly 53% observed a single time. The data derive from a study of vaccination and CD4 T cells after COVID-19. Across the whole study: Post-COVID draws followed diagnosis by a median around 92 days (range 35 to 161). The cells were exposed to overlapping spike peptides originating from SARS-CoV-2, HCoV-NL63, HCoV-OC43 and HCoV-229E for stimulation.

Looked up from germline, CDR1 is SGHVS and CDR2 is FQNEAQ. Trimming removed 1 base at V and 0 bases at J, with 12 bases between. The CDR3 covers 16 residues. This chain connects TRBV7-8 to TRBJ1-1, with D perhaps TRBD1 (5 bases). This specimen was CD4+ T cells from blood, cultured in vitro, taken before SARS-CoV-2 vaccination. The receptor was derived from a human donor who had recovered from COVID-19. The DNA for the CDR3 is TGTGCCAGCAGCTTAGGGCAGGGATGGATGAACACTGAAGCTTTCTTT. It specifies CASSLGQGWMNTEAFF. Full variable domain (missing parts from reference TRBV7-8 and TRBJ1-1): GAGVSQSPRYKVAKRGQDVALRCDPISGHVSLFWYQQALGQGPEFLTYFQNEAQLDKSGLPSDRFFAERPEGSVSTLKIQRTQQEDSAVYLCASSLGQGWMNTEAFFGQGTRLTVV.